The 7 T cell receptor beta chains listed next were all sequenced from one sample in a study of blood T cell repertoires in COVID-19. Data came from immunoSEQ multiplex PCR; TCRdb stores just in-frame clones and leaves some out. This sample has about 270,000 clones, with approximately 89% found just once. Specimen: peripheral blood. Source of these receptors: a middle-aged man with active or convalescent COVID-19.

V is TRBV27 and J is TRBJ1-5, with D hard to call. The CDR3 length is 13 residues. Germline loops: CDR1 MNHEY, CDR2 SMNVEV (reference sequence). V was clipped by 9 bases and J by 1 base, with 10 bases between them. CDR3 protein: CASGRGSNQPQHF. Here the CDR3 DNA reads TGTGCCAGTGGTCGGGGAAGCAATCAGCCCCAGCATTTT.

The V call is TRBV6-5, the J call TRBJ2-6; D is uncertain. V lost 2 bases, J lost 0 bases, and 5 bases lay in between. CDR1 is MNHEY, CDR2 SVGAGI, per germline. This CDR3 has 15 residues. This chain's CDR3 is CASSYADSGANVLTF. The CDR3 nucleotides are TGTGCCAGCAGTTACGCAGACTCTGGGGCCAACGTCCTGACTTTC.

CDR3 DNA: TGTGCCAGCAGTGAATCCCCGGGGGGTTACTATGGCTACACCTTC. This gives the protein CASSESPGGYYGYTF. The J gene is TRBJ1-2, the V gene TRBV6-1; the D gene is possibly TRBD1 (5 bases). From germline, CDR1 is MNHNS and CDR2 SASEGT. V was cut by 2 bases and J by 3 bases, with 13 bases left in between. CDR3 length: 15 residues.

The gene calls are TRBV29-1 and TRBJ2-7; a weak D match, TRBD2 (6 bases). Germline CDR1 reads SQVTM; CDR2 reads ANQGSEA. With 7 bases removed from V and 1 base from J, the gap between germline ends came to 17 bases. This CDR3 has 14 amino acids. As DNA, the CDR3 is TGCAGCGCCGCCGGGGGTAGCATTTCCTACGAGCAGTACTTC. Translation: CSAAGGSISYEQYF.

This clone came up once. The chain recombines TRBV30 with TRBJ1-1, with 10 positions matching TRBD1. V lost 3 bases, J lost 5 bases, and 9 bases stayed unmatched. This CDR3 contains 15 residues. CDR1 and CDR2 from the germline V gene are GTSNPN and SVGIG (reference sequence). CDR3 amino acids: CAWRPGQGRKTEAFF. The CDR3, as DNA: TGTGCCTGGAGACCGGGACAGGGGAGAAAAACTGAAGCTTTCTTT.

The chain carries TRBV2 and TRBJ2-3; TRBD2 matches at 13 bases. The germline CDR1 and CDR2 sequences are SNHLY and FYNNEI. V shed 6 bases, J shed 2 bases, and the junction held 8 bases outside the gene matches. This CDR3 is built from 17 residues. The CDR3 is CASRDGGLAGLTDTQYF. The DNA for the CDR3 is TGTGCCAGCAGGGATGGGGGACTAGCGGGGCTCACAGATACGCAGTATTTT.

Concerning this clone: A clone one base away is much larger, so this may be a read error. The chain has TRBV9 and TRBJ1-1; 10 bases are shared with TRBD1. The CDR3 totals 14 residues. The germline V gene has CDR1 SGDLS and CDR2 YYNGEE. V was clipped by 4 bases and J by 1 base; unmatched bases: 1. CDR3 DNA: TGTGCCAGCAGCCGGGACAGGGGGAACACTGAAGCTTTCTTT. It codes for CASSRDRGNTEAFF.